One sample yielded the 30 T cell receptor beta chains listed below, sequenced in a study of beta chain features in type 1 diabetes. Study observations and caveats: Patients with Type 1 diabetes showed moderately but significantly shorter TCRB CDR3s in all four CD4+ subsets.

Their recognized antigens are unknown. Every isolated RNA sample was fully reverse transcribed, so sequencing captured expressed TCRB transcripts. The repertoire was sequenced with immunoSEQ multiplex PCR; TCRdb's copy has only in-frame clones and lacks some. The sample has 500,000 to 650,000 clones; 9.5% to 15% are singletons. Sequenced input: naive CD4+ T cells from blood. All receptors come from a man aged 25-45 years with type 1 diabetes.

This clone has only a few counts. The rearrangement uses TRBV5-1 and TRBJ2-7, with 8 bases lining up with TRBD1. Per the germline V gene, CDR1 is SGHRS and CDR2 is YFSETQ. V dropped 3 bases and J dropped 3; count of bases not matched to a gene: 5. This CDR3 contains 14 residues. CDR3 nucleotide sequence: TGCGCCAGCAGCTCGGACAGGGAATTCTACGAGCAGTACTTC. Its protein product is CASSSDREFYEQYF.

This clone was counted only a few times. CDR3 sequence reads: CASSYPLGSPGNTIYF. Written as DNA, the CDR3 is TGTGCCAGCAGCTACCCCTTGGGAAGCCCTGGAAACACCATATATTTT. This chain links TRBV13 with TRBJ1-3; unclear D gene. There are 16 residues in the CDR3. CDR1 PRHDT and CDR2 FYEKMQ come from the germline V gene (reference sequence). Deletions cut 4 bases from V and 2 bases from J, with 15 bases between.

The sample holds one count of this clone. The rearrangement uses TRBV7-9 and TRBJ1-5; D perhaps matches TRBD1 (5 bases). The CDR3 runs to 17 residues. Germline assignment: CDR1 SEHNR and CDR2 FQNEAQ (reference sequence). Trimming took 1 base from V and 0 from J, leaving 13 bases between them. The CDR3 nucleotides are TGTGCCAGCAGCTTAGGTTCTGGGGCCGATAGCAATCAGCCCCAGCATTTT. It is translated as CASSLGSGADSNQPQHF.

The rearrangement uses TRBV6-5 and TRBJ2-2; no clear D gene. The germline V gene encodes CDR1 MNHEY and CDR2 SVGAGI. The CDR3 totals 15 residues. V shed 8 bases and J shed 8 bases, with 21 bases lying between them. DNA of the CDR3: TGTGCCAGCTCCCGGACCGAAGCTCCCTGGGGGGAGCTGTTTTTT. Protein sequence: CASSRTEAPWGELFF.

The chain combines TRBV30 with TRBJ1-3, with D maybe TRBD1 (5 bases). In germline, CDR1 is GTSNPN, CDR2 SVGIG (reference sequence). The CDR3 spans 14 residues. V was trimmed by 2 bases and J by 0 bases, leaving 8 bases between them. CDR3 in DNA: TGTGCCTGGAGTAGGGGTAACTCTGGAAACACCATATATTTT. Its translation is CAWSRGNSGNTIYF.

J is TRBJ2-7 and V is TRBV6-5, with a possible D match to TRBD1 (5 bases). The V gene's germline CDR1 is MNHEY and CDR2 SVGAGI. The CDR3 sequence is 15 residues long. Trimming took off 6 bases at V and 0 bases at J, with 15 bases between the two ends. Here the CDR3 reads CASSLQGSLSYEQYF. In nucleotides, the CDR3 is TGTGCCAGCAGCCTTCAGGGAAGCCTCTCCTACGAGCAGTACTTC.

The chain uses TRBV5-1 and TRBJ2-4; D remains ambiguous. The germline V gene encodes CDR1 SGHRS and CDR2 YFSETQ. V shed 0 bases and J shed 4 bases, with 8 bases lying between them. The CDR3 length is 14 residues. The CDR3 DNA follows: TGCGCCAGCAGCTTGGGGGTTTCGAAAAACATTCAGTACTTC. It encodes CASSLGVSKNIQYF.

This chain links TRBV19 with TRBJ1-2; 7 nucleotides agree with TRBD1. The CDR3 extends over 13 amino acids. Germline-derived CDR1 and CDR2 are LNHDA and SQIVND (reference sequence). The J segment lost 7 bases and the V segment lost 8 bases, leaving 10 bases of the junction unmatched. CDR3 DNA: TGTGCCAGTTCGAAGGGGGCGCCGAGTGGCTACACCTTC. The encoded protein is CASSKGAPSGYTF.

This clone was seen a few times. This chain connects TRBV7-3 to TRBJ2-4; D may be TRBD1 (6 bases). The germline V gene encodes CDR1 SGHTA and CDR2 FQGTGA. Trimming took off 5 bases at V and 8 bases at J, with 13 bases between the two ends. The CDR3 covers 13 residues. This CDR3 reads CASSRTVGDIQYF. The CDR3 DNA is TGTGCCAGCAGCCGGACAGTCGGGGACATTCAGTACTTC. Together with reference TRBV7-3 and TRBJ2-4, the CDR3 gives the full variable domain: GAGVSQTPSNKVTEKGKYVELRCDPISGHTALYWYRQSLGQGPEFLIYFQGTGAADDSGLPNDRFFAVRPEGSVSTLKIQRTERGDSAVYLCASSRTVGDIQYFGAGTRLSVL.

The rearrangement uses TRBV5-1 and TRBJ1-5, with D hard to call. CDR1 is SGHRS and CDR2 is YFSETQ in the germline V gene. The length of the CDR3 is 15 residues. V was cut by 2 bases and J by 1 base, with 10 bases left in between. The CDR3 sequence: CASSFGEGSNQPQHF. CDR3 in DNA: TGCGCCAGCAGCTTTGGAGAAGGGAGCAATCAGCCCCAGCATTTT.

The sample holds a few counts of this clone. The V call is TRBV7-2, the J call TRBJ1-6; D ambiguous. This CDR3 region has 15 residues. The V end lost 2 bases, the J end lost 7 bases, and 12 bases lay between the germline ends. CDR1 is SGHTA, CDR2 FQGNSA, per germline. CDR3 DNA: TGTGCCAGCAGCTTAAATCCCAGTGGGAATTCACCCCTCCACTTT. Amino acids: CASSLNPSGNSPLHF.

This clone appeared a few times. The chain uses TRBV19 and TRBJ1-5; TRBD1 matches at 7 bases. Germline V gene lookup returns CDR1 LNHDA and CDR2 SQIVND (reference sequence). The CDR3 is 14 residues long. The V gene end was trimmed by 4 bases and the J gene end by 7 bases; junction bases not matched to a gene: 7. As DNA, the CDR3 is TGTGCCAGTAGTACGACAGGGCAGAACCAGCCCCAGCATTTT. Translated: CASSTTGQNQPQHF.

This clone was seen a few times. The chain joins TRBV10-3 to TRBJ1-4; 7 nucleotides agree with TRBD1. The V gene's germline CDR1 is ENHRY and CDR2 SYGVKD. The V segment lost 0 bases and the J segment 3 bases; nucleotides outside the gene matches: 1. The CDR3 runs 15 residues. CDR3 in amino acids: CAISESGTANEKLFF. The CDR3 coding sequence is TGTGCCATCAGTGAGTCTGGGACAGCTAATGAAAAACTGTTTTTT.

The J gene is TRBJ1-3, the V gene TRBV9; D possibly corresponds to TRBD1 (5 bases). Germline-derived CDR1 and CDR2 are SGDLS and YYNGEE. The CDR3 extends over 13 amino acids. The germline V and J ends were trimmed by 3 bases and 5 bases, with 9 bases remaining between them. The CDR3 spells CASSEGTRNTIYF. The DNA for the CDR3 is TGTGCCAGCAGCGAGGGGACGAGAAACACCATATATTTT.

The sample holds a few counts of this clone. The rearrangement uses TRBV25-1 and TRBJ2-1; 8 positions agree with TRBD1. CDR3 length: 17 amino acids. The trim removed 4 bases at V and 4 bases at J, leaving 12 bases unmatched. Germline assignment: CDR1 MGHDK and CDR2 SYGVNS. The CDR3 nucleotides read TGTGCCAGCAGTGTCGCGGCGGGGCAGGGGGCATACAATGAGCAGTTCTTC. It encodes CASSVAAGQGAYNEQFF.

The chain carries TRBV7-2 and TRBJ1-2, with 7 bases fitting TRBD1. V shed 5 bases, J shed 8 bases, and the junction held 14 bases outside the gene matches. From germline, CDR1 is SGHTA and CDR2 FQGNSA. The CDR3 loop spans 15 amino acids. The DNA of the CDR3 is TGTGCCAGCAGCCCAGCGGCCAGGGGGGCAAGAGGCTACACCTTC. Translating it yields CASSPAARGARGYTF. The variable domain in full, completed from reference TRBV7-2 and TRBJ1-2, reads GAGVSQSPSNKVTEKGKDVELRCDPISGHTALYWYRQSLGQGLEFLIYFQGNSAPDKSGLPSDRFSAERTGGSVSTLTIQRTQQEDSAVYLCASSPAARGARGYTFGSGTRLTVV.

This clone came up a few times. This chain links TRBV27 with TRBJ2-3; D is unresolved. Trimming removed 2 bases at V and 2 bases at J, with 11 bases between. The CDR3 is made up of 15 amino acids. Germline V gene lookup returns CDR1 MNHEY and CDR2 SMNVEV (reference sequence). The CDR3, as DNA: TGTGCCAGCAGTTTAACGTATTCTAACACAGATACGCAGTATTTT. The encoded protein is CASSLTYSNTDTQYF.

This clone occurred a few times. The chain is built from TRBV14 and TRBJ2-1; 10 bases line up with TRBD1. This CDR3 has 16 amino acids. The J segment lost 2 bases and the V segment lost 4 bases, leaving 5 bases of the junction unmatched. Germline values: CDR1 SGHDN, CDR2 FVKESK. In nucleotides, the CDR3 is TGTGCCAGCAGCCTCGGGACAGGGGTCCCCTACAATGAGCAGTTCTTC. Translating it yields CASSLGTGVPYNEQFF.

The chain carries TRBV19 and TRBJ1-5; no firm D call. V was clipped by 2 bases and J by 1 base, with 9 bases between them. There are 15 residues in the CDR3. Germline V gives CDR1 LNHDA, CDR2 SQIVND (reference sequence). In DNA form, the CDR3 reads TGTGCCAGTAGTATATCCAGGTTAAGCAATCAGCCCCAGCATTTT. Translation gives CASSISRLSNQPQHF. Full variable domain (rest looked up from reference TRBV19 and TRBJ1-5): DGGITQSPKYLFRKEGQNVTLSCEQNLNHDAMYWYRQDPGQGLRLIYYSQIVNDFQKGDIAEGYSVSREKKESFPLTVTSAQKNPTAFYLCASSISRLSNQPQHFGDGTRLSIL.

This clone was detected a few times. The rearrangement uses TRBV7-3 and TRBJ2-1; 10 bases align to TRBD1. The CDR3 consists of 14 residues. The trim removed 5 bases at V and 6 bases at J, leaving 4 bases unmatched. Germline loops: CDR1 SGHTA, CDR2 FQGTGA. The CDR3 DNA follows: TGTGCCAGCAGCCGACAGGGGGCGGGCAATGAGCAGTTCTTC. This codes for CASSRQGAGNEQFF.

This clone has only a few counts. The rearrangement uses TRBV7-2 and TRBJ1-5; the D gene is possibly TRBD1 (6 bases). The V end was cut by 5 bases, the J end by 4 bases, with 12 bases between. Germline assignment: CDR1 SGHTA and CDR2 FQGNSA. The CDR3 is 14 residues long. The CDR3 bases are TGTGCCAGCAGCGGGCCGGACAGAAATCAGCCCCAGCATTTT. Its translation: CASSGPDRNQPQHF. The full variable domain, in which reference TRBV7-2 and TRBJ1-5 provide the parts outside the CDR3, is GAGVSQSPSNKVTEKGKDVELRCDPISGHTALYWYRQSLGQGLEFLIYFQGNSAPDKSGLPSDRFSAERTGGSVSTLTIQRTQQEDSAVYLCASSGPDRNQPQHFGDGTRLSIL.

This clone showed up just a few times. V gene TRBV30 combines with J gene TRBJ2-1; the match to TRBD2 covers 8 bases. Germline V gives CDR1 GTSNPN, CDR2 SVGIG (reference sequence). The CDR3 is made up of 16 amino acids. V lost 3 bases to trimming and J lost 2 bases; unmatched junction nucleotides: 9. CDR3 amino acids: CAWSWGGAGAYNEQFF. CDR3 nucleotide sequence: TGTGCCTGGAGCTGGGGAGGAGCGGGGGCCTACAATGAGCAGTTCTTC.

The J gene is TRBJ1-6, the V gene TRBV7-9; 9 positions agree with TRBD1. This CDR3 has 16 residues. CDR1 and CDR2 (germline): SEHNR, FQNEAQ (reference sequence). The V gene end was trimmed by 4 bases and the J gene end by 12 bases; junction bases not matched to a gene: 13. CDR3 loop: CASSSVPGQGLVPLHF. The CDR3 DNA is TGTGCCAGCAGCTCCGTCCCGGGACAGGGTTTGGTACCCCTCCACTTT.

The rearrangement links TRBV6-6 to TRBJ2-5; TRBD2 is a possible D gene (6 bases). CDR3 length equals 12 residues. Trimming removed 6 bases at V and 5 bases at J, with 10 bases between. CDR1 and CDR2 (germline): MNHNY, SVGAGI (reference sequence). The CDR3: CASSPGGETQYF. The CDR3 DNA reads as TGTGCCAGCAGCCCCGGAGGGGAGACCCAGTACTTC.

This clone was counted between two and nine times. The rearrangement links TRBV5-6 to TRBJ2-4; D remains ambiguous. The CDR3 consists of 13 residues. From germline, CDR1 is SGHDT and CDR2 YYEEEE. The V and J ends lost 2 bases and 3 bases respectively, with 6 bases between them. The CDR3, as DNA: TGTGCCAGCAGCTTTGGGTACAAAAACATTCAGTACTTC. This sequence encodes CASSFGYKNIQYF. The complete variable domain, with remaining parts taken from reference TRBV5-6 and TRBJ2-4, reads DAGVTQSPTHLIKTRGQQVTLRCSPKSGHDTVSWYQQALGQGPQFIFQYYEEEERQRGNFPDRFSGHQFPNYSSELNVNALLLGDSALYLCASSFGYKNIQYFGAGTRLSVL.

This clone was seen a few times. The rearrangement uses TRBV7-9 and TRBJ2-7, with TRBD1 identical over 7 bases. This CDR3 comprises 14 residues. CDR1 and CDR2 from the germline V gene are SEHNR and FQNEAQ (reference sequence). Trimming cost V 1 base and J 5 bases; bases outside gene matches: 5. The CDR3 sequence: CASSLVEGGNEQYF. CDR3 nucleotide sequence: TGTGCCAGCAGCTTAGTTGAAGGGGGCAACGAGCAGTACTTC.

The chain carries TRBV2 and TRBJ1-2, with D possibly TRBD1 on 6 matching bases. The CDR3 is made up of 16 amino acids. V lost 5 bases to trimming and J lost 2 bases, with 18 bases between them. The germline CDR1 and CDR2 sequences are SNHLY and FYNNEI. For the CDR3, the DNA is TGTGCCAGCAGTCCCAGGGGCCTCACCAACAACTATGGCTACACCTTC. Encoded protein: CASSPRGLTNNYGYTF. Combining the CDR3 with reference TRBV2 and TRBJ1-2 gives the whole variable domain EPEVTQTPSHQVTQMGQEVILRCVPISNHLYFYWYRQILGQKVEFLVSFYNNEISEKSEIFDDQFSVERPDGSNFTLKIRSTKLEDSAMYFCASSPRGLTNNYGYTFGSGTRLTVV.

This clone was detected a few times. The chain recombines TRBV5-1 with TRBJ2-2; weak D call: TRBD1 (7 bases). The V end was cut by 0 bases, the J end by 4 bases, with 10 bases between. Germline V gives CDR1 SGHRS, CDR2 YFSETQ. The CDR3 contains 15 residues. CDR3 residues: CASSLGQGGTGELFF. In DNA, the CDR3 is TGCGCCAGCAGCTTGGGACAGGGAGGCACCGGGGAGCTGTTTTTT.

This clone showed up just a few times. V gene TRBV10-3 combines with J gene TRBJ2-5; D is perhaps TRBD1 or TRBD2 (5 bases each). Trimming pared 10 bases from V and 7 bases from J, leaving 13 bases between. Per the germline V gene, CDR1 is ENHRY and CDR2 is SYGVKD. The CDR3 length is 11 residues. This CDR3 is CATQEGRTQYF. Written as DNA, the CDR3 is TGTGCCACCCAAGAGGGGCGGACCCAGTACTTC.

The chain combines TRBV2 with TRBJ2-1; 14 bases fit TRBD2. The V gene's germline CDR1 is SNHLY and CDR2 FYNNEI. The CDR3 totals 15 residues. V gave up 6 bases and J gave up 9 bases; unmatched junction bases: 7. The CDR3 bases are TGTGCCAGCAGCTGGGGGACTAGCGGGGGTCGTGAGCAGTTCTTC. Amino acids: CASSWGTSGGREQFF.